Shown below are 8 T cell receptor beta chains from a single sample sequenced in a study of blood T cells in healthy people across ages. The authors ran a second PCR of about 7 to 11 cycles using a sample-barcoded 5' primer and a J-beta primer mix. TCRdb analysed the 5' RACE reads with MiXCR anew, one entry per CDR3 protein. Here the sample spans approximately 850,000 distinct CDR3 sequences, around 43% being singletons. Specimen: blood. The source of these receptors is a man in his sixties in good health.

The chain joins TRBV2 to TRBJ2-1; D perhaps matches TRBD1 (6 bases). From germline, CDR1 is SNHLY and CDR2 FYNNEI. Trimming took 3 bases from V and 6 from J, leaving 12 bases between them. The CDR3 loop spans 14 amino acids. CDR3 DNA sequence: TGTGCCAGCAGTGATCCTAACAGGGCCAATGAGCAGTTCTTC. This gives the protein CASSDPNRANEQFF.

The chain is built from TRBV20-1 and TRBJ2-5, with TRBD2 matching 7 bases. Germline CDR1 reads DFQATT; CDR2 reads SNEGSKA (reference sequence). V lost 3 bases and J lost 11; bases outside the gene matches: 6. CDR3 length: 11 amino acids. As DNA, the CDR3 is TGCAGTGCTAGCATGCCGCGGGAGCAGTACTTC. It is translated as CSASMPREQYF.

V is TRBV6-2 or TRBV6-3 and J is TRBJ2-1; weak D call: TRBD2 (6 bases). Trimming stripped 5 bases from V and 2 bases from J, with 16 bases between. Per germline, CDR1 MNHEY and CDR2 SVGEGT. The CDR3 has 16 amino acids. The CDR3: CASSKSVGGPYNEQFF. In DNA form, the CDR3 reads TGTGCCAGCAGTAAATCGGTGGGGGGTCCCTACAATGAGCAGTTCTTC.

The gene calls are TRBV6-2 or TRBV6-3 and TRBJ2-5; 8 bases map to TRBD1. The end of the DNA fits TRBJ2-7 better, so the J call may be wrong. In germline, CDR1 is MNHEY, CDR2 SVGEGT. The CDR3 sequence is 14 residues long. CDR3 residues: CASINDRGNHEQYF. The CDR3 coding sequence is TGTGCCAGCATTAACGACAGGGGCAATCACGAGCAGTACTTC.

This clonotype was counted between two and nine times. The chain combines TRBV12-3 or TRBV12-4 with TRBJ2-3; D possibly corresponds to TRBD2 (6 bases). The CDR3 covers 15 residues. Trimming took off 3 bases at V and 2 bases at J, with 12 bases between the two ends. CDR3: CASSFVSGVTDTQYF. The CDR3 DNA reads TGTGCCAGCAGTTTTGTTTCGGGGGTCACAGATACGCAGTATTTT.

The chain has TRBV6-4 and TRBJ2-4; D possibly corresponds to TRBD2 (5 bases). The J call may be mistaken, given a closer DNA end match to TRBJ2-5. The CDR3 loop spans 17 amino acids. Germline V gene lookup returns CDR1 MRHNA and CDR2 SNTAGT. CDR3: CASSDSRYGLYLETQYF. CDR3 bases: TGTGCCAGCAGTGACTCCCGGTATGGACTTTACCTAGAGACCCAGTACTTC.

In its sample, this clonotype was seen a few times. This chain connects TRBV5-1 to TRBJ2-1, with a tentative D call TRBD2 (5 bases). CDR1 is SGHRS and CDR2 is YFSETQ in the germline V gene. The V and J ends lost 0 bases and 6 bases respectively, with 16 bases between them. This CDR3 has 16 residues. In DNA, the CDR3 is TGCGCCAGCAGCTTGGCCGGGTCCTCGCGGGCCAATGAGCAGTTCTTC. Translating it yields CASSLAGSSRANEQFF.

The rearrangement joins TRBV10-2 to TRBJ1-6; D possibly corresponds to TRBD1 (5 bases). Per germline, CDR1 WSHSY and CDR2 SAAADI. Trimming removed 5 bases from V and 8 bases from J, with 10 bases in between. There are 13 residues in the CDR3. Written as DNA, the CDR3 is TGCGCCAGCAGTCAGGGTTTTGATTCACCCCTCCACTTT. It yields the protein CASSQGFDSPLHF.